Shown below are 27 T cell receptor beta chains from a single sample sequenced in a study of OX40 agonist ivuxolimab in advanced cancers. The data were produced by immunoSEQ multiplex PCR, yet TCRdb's version contains in-frame clones alone and is incomplete. The table shows some 38,000 clones, with roughly 92% occurring only once. Sequenced material: CD4+ or CD8+ T cells sorted from blood, taken in a trial of the OX40 agonist ivuxolimab. The receptor set was obtained from an adult with an advanced solid tumor such as melanoma, head and neck, liver or kidney cancer.

V usage is TRBV18 and J usage is TRBJ1-3, with unresolved D. Germline V gene lookup returns CDR1 KGHSH and CDR2 LQKENI. This CDR3 region has 18 residues. V was trimmed by 0 bases and J by 0 bases, leaving 15 bases between them. Written as DNA, the CDR3 is TGTGCCAGCTCACCACCTGAAGTACTTCTGAGCTCTGGAAACACCATATATTTT. Protein product: CASSPPEVLLSSGNTIYF.

The V and J genes are TRBV4-1 and TRBJ2-2, with D maybe TRBD2 (6 bases). This CDR3 has 15 residues. Germline V gene lookup returns CDR1 MGHRA and CDR2 YSYEKL. The V gene lost 4 bases and the J gene lost 3 bases, with 12 bases spanning the gap. The CDR3 is CASSLVGGDTGELFF. The CDR3 nucleotides are TGCGCCAGCAGCCTGGTAGGAGGGGACACCGGGGAGCTGTTTTTT.

CDR3 coding DNA: TGTGCCAGCAGGGGGGCTTTTGGAGCGGCGTTTATGTCAGATACGCAGTATTTT. As protein: CASRGAFGAAFMSDTQYF. The chain employs TRBV2 and TRBJ2-3; tentative D call: TRBD1 (6 bases). Germline V lookup: CDR1 SNHLY, CDR2 FYNNEI. The ends were cut back, 6 bases at V and 4 bases at J, with 26 bases in the middle. This CDR3 spans 18 amino acids.

The V call is TRBV7-6, the J call TRBJ2-7; 12 bases line up with TRBD2. V was clipped by 5 bases and J by 6 bases; unmatched bases: 5. The CDR3 spans 14 residues. Germline V gene data show CDR1 as SGHVS and CDR2 as FNYEAQ. The CDR3 sequence is CASSLGTSGLEQYF. The CDR3 DNA follows: TGTGCCAGCAGCCTGGGGACTAGCGGGCTCGAGCAGTACTTC. Variable domain in full (rest from reference TRBV7-6 and TRBJ2-7): GAGVSQSPRYKVTKRGQDVALRCDPISGHVSLYWYRQALGQGPEFLTYFNYEAQQDKSGLPNDRFSAERPEGSISTLTIQRTEQRDSAMYRCASSLGTSGLEQYFGPGTRLTVT.

The chain recombines TRBV27 with TRBJ2-7; 8 bases fit TRBD1. From germline, CDR1 is MNHEY and CDR2 SMNVEV (reference sequence). The CDR3 is 14 residues long. V lost 5 bases and J lost 6; bases outside the gene matches: 9. The CDR3 DNA sequence: TGTGCCAGCAGTCCGTACCCGACAGGGGCCGAGCAGTACTTC. Protein sequence: CASSPYPTGAEQYF.

The gene calls are TRBV5-1 and TRBJ2-2; 8 bases align to TRBD1. V lost 6 bases and J lost 3; bases outside the gene matches: 7. This CDR3 contains 15 residues. Germline CDR1 reads SGHRS; CDR2 reads YFSETQ. CDR3 bases: TGCGCCAGCAAACTGGCGACAGGGGACACCGGGGAGCTGTTTTTT. Translating gives CASKLATGDTGELFF.

This clone has a handful of counts. The chain uses TRBV5-1 and TRBJ2-7; D unclear. Trimming pared 0 bases from V and 7 bases from J, leaving 11 bases between. The CDR3 extends over 13 amino acids. Germline loops: CDR1 SGHRS, CDR2 YFSETQ. The CDR3 DNA is TGCGCCAGCAGCTTGGTTAACGGGCTTGAGCAGTACTTC. Translated, it gives CASSLVNGLEQYF.

The rearrangement joins TRBV7-9 to TRBJ2-3; 11 bases map to TRBD2. The germline V gene has CDR1 SEHNR and CDR2 FQNEAQ (reference sequence). Unmatched junction bases numbered 9, after V lost 4 bases and J lost 6 bases. The CDR3 is made up of 16 amino acids. CDR3 coding DNA: TGTGCCAGCAGCTCAGGACTAGCGGGCGGGGGTGATACGCAGTATTTT. Amino acids: CASSSGLAGGGDTQYF.

The genes are TRBV28 and TRBJ2-7; TRBD2 is a possible D gene (7 bases). Germline V gene data show CDR1 as MDHEN and CDR2 as SYDVKM. This CDR3 is built from 15 residues. V was trimmed by 2 bases and J by 4 bases, leaving 15 bases between them. CDR3 region: CASSLRGAFVYEQYF. CDR3 sequence (DNA): TGTGCCAGCAGTTTACGGGGGGCTTTTGTTTACGAGCAGTACTTC.

This clone appeared a few times. This rearrangement joins TRBV6-5 to TRBJ2-7; D gene ambiguous. Looked up from germline, CDR1 is MNHEY and CDR2 is SVGAGI. Trimming stripped 2 bases from V and 6 bases from J, with 5 bases between. The CDR3 has 11 residues. The CDR3 DNA reads as TGTGCCAGCAGTTACATGGCCGAGCAGTACTTC. Protein sequence: CASSYMAEQYF.

The CDR3 here is CASSLVLRGGRSEQFF. The CDR3 DNA reads as TGTGCCAGCAGCTTAGTCTTGAGGGGTGGTCGTAGTGAGCAGTTCTTC. This chain links TRBV7-2 with TRBJ2-1; D may match TRBD1 or TRBD2 (5 bases each). V shed 1 base and J shed 9 bases, with 19 bases lying between them. The CDR3 spans 16 residues. The germline V gene has CDR1 SGHTA and CDR2 FQGNSA.

The chain uses TRBV11-2 and TRBJ2-7; TRBD2 agrees at 11 bases. The CDR3 has 15 residues. Germline assignment: CDR1 SGHAT and CDR2 FQNNGV. V gave up 3 bases and J gave up 5 bases; unmatched junction bases: 6. In nucleotides, the CDR3 is TGTGCCAGCAGCTTCCTACGACTAGCGGGAAACGAGCAGTACTTC. It is translated as CASSFLRLAGNEQYF. Full variable domain (missing parts from reference TRBV11-2 and TRBJ2-7): EAGVAQSPRYKIIEKRQSVAFWCNPISGHATLYWYQQILGQGPKLLIQFQNNGVVDDSQLPKDRFSAERLKGVDSTLKIQPAKLEDSAVYLCASSFLRLAGNEQYFGPGTRLTVT.

The chain has TRBV27 and TRBJ2-3; TRBD1 might be the D (6 bases). This CDR3 is built from 14 residues. The germline V gene encodes CDR1 MNHEY and CDR2 SMNVEV (reference sequence). Trimming removed 1 base from V and 3 bases from J, with 8 bases in between. As DNA, the CDR3 is TGTGCCAGCAGTTTATTAGGGGGAACAGATACGCAGTATTTT. This sequence encodes CASSLLGGTDTQYF.

The V gene is TRBV14, the J gene TRBJ2-7, with D perhaps matching TRBD2 (5 bases). This CDR3 spans 13 amino acids. CDR1 is SGHDN and CDR2 is FVKESK in the germline V gene. The V gene lost 4 bases and the J gene lost 3 bases, with 10 bases spanning the gap. The CDR3 region has the DNA TGTGCCAGCAGCCCGGGGATGAACTACGAGCAGTACTTC. This encodes CASSPGMNYEQYF.

V is TRBV2 and J is TRBJ2-7, with 11 bases fitting TRBD2. V dropped 1 base and J dropped 0; count of bases not matched to a gene: 5. Germline-derived CDR1 and CDR2 are SNHLY and FYNNEI. The CDR3 length is 17 residues. The CDR3 bases are TGTGCCAGCAGTGAAGTGGGACTAGCGGTCAACTCCTACGAGCAGTACTTC. Its translation: CASSEVGLAVNSYEQYF.

V usage is TRBV21-1 and J usage is TRBJ2-1; the table's D gene call, TRBD1, was not cross checked with the DNA. TRBV21-1 is a pseudogene segment. CDR3 length: 15 amino acids. CDR3: CARRLRTGHSNEQFF. The CDR3 DNA reads as TGTGCCAGAAGGCTTCGGACAGGGCATTCCAATGAGCAGTTCTTC.

This clone was detected a few times. The chain has TRBV28 and TRBJ2-2; D may correspond to TRBD1 or TRBD2 (5 bases each). CDR1 is MDHEN, CDR2 SYDVKM, per germline. Deletions cut 6 bases from V and 6 bases from J, with 20 bases between. The CDR3 runs 16 residues. The chain's CDR3 is CASRPEAGSFAGELFF. Written as DNA, the CDR3 is TGTGCCAGCAGGCCCGAGGCAGGGAGTTTCGCCGGGGAGCTGTTTTTT.

The gene calls are TRBV6-1 and TRBJ2-7; D is unclear. This CDR3 is 11 amino acids long. V was pared by 8 bases and J by 2 bases, with 7 bases between. Germline V lookup: CDR1 MNHNS, CDR2 SASEGT. The CDR3 loop reads CASRQTYEQYF. CDR3 sequence (DNA): TGTGCCAGCCGCCAGACCTACGAGCAGTACTTC.

J is TRBJ2-5 and V is TRBV6-1, with D perhaps matching TRBD1 (5 bases). Germline CDR1 reads MNHNS; CDR2 reads SASEGT. The CDR3 contains 14 residues. V shed 3 bases and J shed 4 bases, with 12 bases lying between them. The CDR3 sequence is CASSEQGTPETQYF. The CDR3 region has the DNA TGTGCCAGCAGTGAGCAGGGCACCCCAGAGACCCAGTACTTC.

V and J are TRBV15 and TRBJ2-2; 7 nucleotides align to TRBD2. Germline V gene data show CDR1 as LNHNV and CDR2 as YYDKDF (reference sequence). This CDR3 contains 16 residues. Trimming removed 1 base from V and 2 bases from J; junction bases left unmatched: 4. CDR3 amino acids: CATSRGLAVNTGELFF. As DNA, the CDR3 is TGTGCCACCAGCAGAGGGCTAGCGGTAAACACCGGGGAGCTGTTTTTT.

The CDR3 nucleotides read TGTGCCAGCAGCCCTAGGGGGACTAGCGGGAGTCGGGTCTACGAGCAGTACTTC. Residues: CASSPRGTSGSRVYEQYF. J is TRBJ2-7 and V is TRBV28, with 14 bases matching TRBD2. V lost 6 bases, J lost 3 bases, and 13 bases stayed unmatched. The germline V gene has CDR1 MDHEN and CDR2 SYDVKM. The length of the CDR3 is 18 residues.

The chain carries TRBV30 and TRBJ1-6; tentative D call: TRBD1 (5 bases). Trimming took 0 bases from V and 9 from J, leaving 18 bases between them. Per germline, CDR1 GTSNPN and CDR2 SVGIG (reference sequence). The CDR3 is 16 amino acids. CDR3 residues: CAWSVVEAGPFSPLHF. The CDR3 nucleotides read TGTGCCTGGAGTGTTGTCGAAGCAGGGCCTTTTTCACCCCTCCACTTT.

This chain connects TRBV2 to TRBJ2-1, with a weak D call TRBD2 (5 bases). The V end lost 8 bases, the J end lost 1 base, and 15 bases lay between the germline ends. This CDR3 region has 15 residues. Germline loops: CDR1 SNHLY, CDR2 FYNNEI. The chain's CDR3 is CASGNPGSSYNEQFF. The CDR3 coding sequence is TGTGCCAGCGGAAACCCGGGAAGTTCCTACAATGAGCAGTTCTTC.

This clone occurred a few times. The V call is TRBV29-1, the J call TRBJ1-2; possibly TRBD1 for D (6 bases). Germline V gene lookup returns CDR1 SQVTM and CDR2 ANQGSEA. The CDR3 is 12 residues long. Trimming pared 3 bases from V and 3 bases from J, leaving 8 bases between. The CDR3 coding sequence is TGCAGCGTTGAGACAGGATACTATGGCTACACCTTC. Translating gives CSVETGYYGYTF. The entire variable domain, with the rest obtained from reference TRBV29-1 and TRBJ1-2, is as follows: SAVISQKPSRDICQRGTSLTIQCQVDSQVTMMFWYRQQPGQSLTLIATANQGSEATYESGFVIDKFPISRPNLTFSTLTVSNMSPEDSSIYLCSVETGYYGYTFGSGTRLTVV.

This chain joins TRBV21-1 and TRBJ2-2; the DNA was not used to check the table's D call, TRBD2. TRBV21-1 is reported as a pseudogene. CDR3 size: 15 residues. The CDR3 nucleotides read TGTGCCAGCAGCGCGGGGGTTGCTGGGTCCGGGGAGCTGTTTTTT. Translated: CASSAGVAGSGELFF.

This clone has just one count. The chain uses TRBV27 and TRBJ2-3, with 7 bases that match TRBD1. The J call may be faulty, since TRBJ1-5 better matches the DNA end. This CDR3 comprises 12 residues. From germline, CDR1 is MNHEY and CDR2 SMNVEV (reference sequence). This CDR3 reads CASSFGTVTQHF. The CDR3 region has the DNA TGTGCCAGCAGTTTTGGGACAGTTACGCAGCATTTT.

The chain recombines TRBV9 with TRBJ2-1; 8 bases fit TRBD2. The CDR3 runs 16 residues. CDR1 and CDR2 from the germline V gene are SGDLS and YYNGEE. The ends lost 3 bases at V and 3 bases at J; junction bases unmatched: 8. DNA of the CDR3: TGTGCCAGCAGCGATTCGGGGCGGGAGGTCTACAATGAGCAGTTCTTC. It yields the protein CASSDSGREVYNEQFF.